This T cell receptor beta chain was recorded in a study of blood T cells in healthy people across ages. Whole-study findings and limits: In older individuals, TCR beta diversity per million T cells was lower, falling roughly linearly with age.

For every donor, a draw yielded about 10 milliliters of peripheral blood. It was with a sample-barcoded 5' primer and a J-beta primer mix that a second PCR of about 6 to 11 cycles was run. Each sample yielded at least 2.5 million CDR3-containing paired-end reads. MiXCR, applied by TCRdb to the 5' RACE reads, yields one record per CDR3 protein. The sample has 750,000 to 950,000 distinct CDR3 sequences, approximately 53% seen once. This clonotype was seen a handful of times. What it binds is unknown. This receptor was taken from a man at least 80 years old in good health. The specimen sequenced was blood.

DNA of the CDR3: TGTGCCAGCAGTTACCCGGACAGGGGGGGCACTGAAGCTTTCTTT. Translated, it gives CASSYPDRGGTEAFF. The rearrangement joins TRBV6-6 to TRBJ1-1, with 10 bases lining up with TRBD1. V shed 2 bases and J 4 bases; nucleotides not matched to a gene: 4. Germline CDR1 reads MNHNY; CDR2 reads SVGAGI (reference sequence). The CDR3 is 15 amino acids.